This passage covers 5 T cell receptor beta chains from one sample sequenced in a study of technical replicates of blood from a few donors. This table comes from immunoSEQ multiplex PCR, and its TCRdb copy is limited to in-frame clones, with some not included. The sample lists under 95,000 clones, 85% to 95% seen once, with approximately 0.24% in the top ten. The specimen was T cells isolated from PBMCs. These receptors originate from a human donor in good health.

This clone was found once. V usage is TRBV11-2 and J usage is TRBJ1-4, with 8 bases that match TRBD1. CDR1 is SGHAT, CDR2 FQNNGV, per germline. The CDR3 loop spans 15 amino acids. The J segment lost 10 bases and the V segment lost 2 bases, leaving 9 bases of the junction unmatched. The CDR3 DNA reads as TGTGCCAGCAGCTTACAACCGGGACAGGACGCAAAACTGTTTTTT. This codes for CASSLQPGQDAKLFF.

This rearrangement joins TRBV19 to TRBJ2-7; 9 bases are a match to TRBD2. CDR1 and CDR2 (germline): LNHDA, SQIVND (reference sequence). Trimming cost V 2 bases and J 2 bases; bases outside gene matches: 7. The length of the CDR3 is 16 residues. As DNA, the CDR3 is TGTGCCAGTAGTATACGACTAGCGGTACCTCCCTACGAGCAGTACTTC. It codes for CASSIRLAVPPYEQYF.

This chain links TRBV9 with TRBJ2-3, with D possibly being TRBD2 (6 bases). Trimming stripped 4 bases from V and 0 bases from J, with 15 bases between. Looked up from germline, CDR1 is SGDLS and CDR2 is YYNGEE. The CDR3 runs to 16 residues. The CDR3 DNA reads TGTGCCAGCAGCACCCAACGACTAGGGAGCACAGATACGCAGTATTTT. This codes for CASSTQRLGSTDTQYF. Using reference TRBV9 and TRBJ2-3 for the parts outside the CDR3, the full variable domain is DSGVTQTPKHLITATGQRVTLRCSPRSGDLSVYWYQQSLDQGLQFLIQYYNGEERAKGNILERFSAQQFPDLHSELNLSSLELGDSALYFCASSTQRLGSTDTQYFGPGTRLTVL.

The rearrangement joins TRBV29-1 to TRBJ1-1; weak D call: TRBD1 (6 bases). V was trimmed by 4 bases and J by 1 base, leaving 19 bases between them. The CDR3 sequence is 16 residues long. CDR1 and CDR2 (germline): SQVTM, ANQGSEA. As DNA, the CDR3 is TGCAGCGTTGGATTGGTCCCGGGACATAGGAACACTGAAGCTTTCTTT. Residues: CSVGLVPGHRNTEAFF.

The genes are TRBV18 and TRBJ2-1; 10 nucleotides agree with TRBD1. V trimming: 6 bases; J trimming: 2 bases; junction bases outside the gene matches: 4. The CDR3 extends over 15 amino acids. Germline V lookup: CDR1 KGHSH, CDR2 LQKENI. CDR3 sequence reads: CASSEGQGAYNEQFF. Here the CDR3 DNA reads TGTGCCAGCTCTGAAGGACAGGGGGCCTACAATGAGCAGTTCTTC.